Each of the 10 T cell receptor beta chains below was sequenced from the same sample in a study of molecular identifiers for immune sequencing clone quantification. TCRdb ran MiXCR on the PCR reads and lists one entry per CDR3 protein. Among over 600,000 distinct CDR3 sequences listed, 15% to 20% were seen once. Material for sequencing was naive CD8+ T cells from blood, with Jurkat cell RNA spiked in. This sample's subset: FACS-sorted CD8+CD4-CCR7+CD45RA+ naive T cells. These receptors originate from a human donor in good health. Some libraries in this study had Jurkat cell RNA spiked in.

This clonotype was picked up many times. V and J are TRBV10-3 and TRBJ2-7; possibly TRBD2 for D (5 bases). V was cut by 7 bases and J by 0 bases, with 13 bases left in between. Germline CDR1 reads ENHRY; CDR2 reads SYGVKD. This CDR3 is built from 14 residues. For the CDR3, the DNA is TGTGCCATCAAGGCCCCCGGGGACTCCTACGAGCAGTACTTC. This encodes CAIKAPGDSYEQYF.

This chain links TRBV11-2 with TRBJ1-5, with 7 bases matching TRBD1. The CDR3 is made up of 14 amino acids. Trimming took 5 bases from V and 8 from J; bases not matched to a gene: 9. Per the germline V gene, CDR1 is SGHAT and CDR2 is FQNNGV. The CDR3 protein is CASSRTGLWEPQHF. In nucleotides, the CDR3 is TGTGCCAGCAGCCGGACAGGCCTCTGGGAGCCCCAGCATTTT.

This clonotype was recorded many times. The rearrangement uses TRBV14 and TRBJ2-3; weak D call: TRBD2 (6 bases). The CDR3 sequence is 15 residues long. Trimming took off 1 base at V and 4 bases at J, with 12 bases between the two ends. Germline V lookup: CDR1 SGHDN, CDR2 FVKESK. This CDR3 reads CASSQVGGIADTQYF. Written as DNA, the CDR3 is TGTGCCAGCAGCCAAGTAGGCGGGATCGCAGATACGCAGTATTTT.

There are many counts of this clonotype. This sequence joins TRBV5-6 and TRBJ1-1, with D tentatively TRBD1 (6 bases). Germline V gives CDR1 SGHDT, CDR2 YYEEEE. The CDR3 length is 13 residues. Trimming left V 0 bases short and J 7 bases short, with 10 bases between. The CDR3 loop reads CASSLDRVSEAFF. DNA of the CDR3: TGTGCCAGCAGCTTGGACAGGGTGAGTGAAGCTTTCTTT. Filled out from reference TRBV5-6 and TRBJ1-1, the complete variable domain reads DAGVTQSPTHLIKTRGQQVTLRCSPKSGHDTVSWYQQALGQGPQFIFQYYEEEERQRGNFPDRFSGHQFPNYSSELNVNALLLGDSALYLCASSLDRVSEAFFGQGTRLTVV.

The rearrangement links TRBV7-6 to TRBJ2-5, with unresolved D. The germline V and J ends were trimmed by 4 bases and 4 bases, with 10 bases remaining between them. Germline V lookup: CDR1 SGHVS, CDR2 FNYEAQ. This CDR3 is 13 amino acids long. The chain's CDR3 is CASSSLVIETQYF. The CDR3 bases are TGTGCCAGCAGCTCTCTTGTAATAGAGACCCAGTACTTC.

This clonotype was seen at least ten times. The chain recombines TRBV13 with TRBJ2-7; 7 positions agree with TRBD1. V was clipped by 8 bases and J by 2 bases; unmatched bases: 9. The length of the CDR3 is 14 residues. Germline CDR1 is PRHDT and CDR2 is FYEKMQ (reference sequence). The CDR3 nucleotides read TGTGCCAGCGGTCCGGGACAGACGACCTACGAGCAGTACTTC. Amino acid sequence: CASGPGQTTYEQYF.

The chain has TRBV4-1 and TRBJ1-5; maybe TRBD1 (5 bases). Germline lookup yields CDR1 MGHRA and CDR2 YSYEKL. The CDR3 extends over 17 amino acids. V was clipped by 0 bases and J by 5 bases, with 17 bases between them. CDR3 DNA sequence: TGCGCCAGCAGCCAAGATCGGGGGGGTTTTAACCATCAGCCCCAGCATTTT. Translating gives CASSQDRGGFNHQPQHF.

This chain joins TRBV6-2 or TRBV6-3 and TRBJ2-1, with a weak D call TRBD2 (6 bases). Trimming took 8 bases from V and 7 from J, leaving 21 bases between them. The CDR3 consists of 15 residues. In germline, CDR1 is MNHEY, CDR2 SVGEGT. The CDR3 is CASETAGSVWNEQFF. CDR3 coding DNA: TGTGCCAGCGAAACGGCGGGGAGTGTGTGGAATGAGCAGTTCTTC.

CDR3 sequence: CASSHGYSAGLAKYPSYNEQFF. CDR3 nucleotides: TGTGCCAGCAGTCACGGGTACTCCGCGGGACTAGCGAAATACCCTTCCTACAATGAGCAGTTCTTC. The chain combines TRBV6-2 or TRBV6-3 with TRBJ2-1; 10 positions match TRBD2. V lost 5 bases, J lost 1 base, and 23 bases stayed unmatched. CDR1 MNHEY and CDR2 SVGEGT come from the germline V gene. The CDR3 is 22 amino acids.

A remark on this clonotype: This could be a read error, since a much larger clone is one nucleotide away. The gene calls are TRBV4-3 and TRBJ2-5, with D hard to call. Looked up from germline, CDR1 is LGHNA and CDR2 is YSLEER. The CDR3 has 15 amino acids. In nucleotides, the CDR3 is TGCGCCAGCAGCCAAGATCGCACCAGAGCCGAGACCCGGTACTTC. Amino acids: CASSQDRTRAETRYF.